This passage covers 24 T cell receptor beta chains from one sample sequenced in a study of shared clonotypes between healthy human individuals. Sequenced by immunoSEQ multiplex PCR; TCRdb stores in-frame clones only, minus some. The data show around 1.1 million clones, roughly 77% seen once. The sequencing input was memory CD4+ T cells from PBMCs. Regarding subset: CD45RA-negative fraction. The receptor set was obtained from a man between 18 and 29 years old in good health. Some clones in this sample may be carry-over from other donors' samples.

The gene calls are TRBV30 and TRBJ1-6, with TRBD1 matching 7 bases. J lost 9 bases, V lost 0 bases, and 5 bases had no gene match. The CDR3 consists of 14 residues. Looked up from germline, CDR1 is GTSNPN and CDR2 is SVGIG (reference sequence). The CDR3 nucleotides are TGTGCCTGGAGTGTCAACAGGGGTGGTTCACCCCTCCACTTT. This gives the protein CAWSVNRGGSPLHF.

On this clone itself: The sample contains more than one DNA sequence encoding this CDR3. J is TRBJ2-2 and V is TRBV2, with 9 positions matching TRBD1. Germline CDR1 is SNHLY and CDR2 is FYNNEI. The CDR3 consists of 15 residues. The V segment lost 5 bases and the J segment 4 bases; nucleotides outside the gene matches: 5. CDR3 region: CASSPGQGGTGELFF. Written as DNA, the CDR3 is TGTGCCAGCAGTCCGGGACAGGGTGGCACCGGGGAGCTGTTTTTT.

This rearrangement joins TRBV7-9 to TRBJ2-7; possible D gene TRBD1, 7 bases. In germline, CDR1 is SEHNR, CDR2 FQNEAQ (reference sequence). V dropped 4 bases and J dropped 6 bases, with 13 bases sitting between them. The CDR3 spans 13 residues. The CDR3: CASSSAGGFEQYF. CDR3 nucleotide sequence: TGTGCCAGCAGCTCTGCAGGGGGGTTCGAGCAGTACTTC.

This clone was detected only a few times. The V and J genes are TRBV28 and TRBJ2-2; possibly TRBD1 or TRBD2 for D (5 bases each). Germline V gene data show CDR1 as MDHEN and CDR2 as SYDVKM. The CDR3 totals 14 residues. Between the trimmed V and J ends, which lost 5 bases and 6 bases, there was a span of 13 bases. The CDR3 loop is CASSLGDRSGELFF. The CDR3 bases are TGTGCCAGCAGTCTCGGGGACCGGTCCGGGGAGCTGTTTTTT.

The chain's CDR3 is CASTRTGWDDTQYF. CDR3 nucleotide sequence: TGTGCCAGCACCCGGACGGGCTGGGATGATACGCAGTATTTT. J is TRBJ2-3 and V is TRBV9, with D uncertain. Germline CDR1 is SGDLS and CDR2 is YYNGEE. The CDR3 sequence is 14 residues long. V gave up 6 bases and J gave up 6 bases, with 17 bases separating them.

The rearrangement uses TRBV15 and TRBJ1-4; D ambiguous. The CDR3 is 11 residues long. CDR1 LNHNV and CDR2 YYDKDF come from the germline V gene (reference sequence). V was pared by 2 bases and J by 11 bases, with 6 bases between. The CDR3 is CATSRREKLFF. DNA for the CDR3: TGTGCCACCAGCAGAAGGGAGAAACTGTTTTTT. Together with reference TRBV15 and TRBJ1-4, the CDR3 gives the full variable domain: DAMVIQNPRYQVTQFGKPVTLSCSQTLNHNVMYWYQQKSSQAPKLLFHYYDKDFNNEADTPDNFQSRRPNTSFCFLDIRSPGLGDTAMYLCATSRREKLFFGSGTQLSVL.

The chain combines TRBV11-2 with TRBJ1-5; D not certain. CDR3 length: 13 residues. Trimming pared 3 bases from V and 6 bases from J, leaving 9 bases between. Germline V gene sequence: CDR1 SGHAT, CDR2 FQNNGV. Written as DNA, the CDR3 is TGTGCCAGCAGCTTGGGGTGGGGTCAGCCCCAGCATTTT. This codes for CASSLGWGQPQHF.

This clone occurred a few times. The genes are TRBV19 and TRBJ2-2, with 12 positions matching TRBD2. The CDR3 has 20 residues. Germline loops: CDR1 LNHDA, CDR2 SQIVND (reference sequence). V shed 3 bases, J shed 5 bases, and the junction held 16 bases outside the gene matches. The CDR3 DNA reads as TGTGCCAGTAGTATCGGGACTAGCGGGTTCCTTCCTGCCGGGACCGGGGAGCTGTTTTTT. Protein product: CASSIGTSGFLPAGTGELFF.

As regards this clone: The identical CDR3 is also encoded by other nucleotide sequences in the sample. The chain links TRBV28 to TRBJ2-7, with 9 nucleotides matching TRBD2. In germline, CDR1 is MDHEN, CDR2 SYDVKM. V shed 2 bases and J 1 base; nucleotides not matched to a gene: 0. The CDR3 runs 14 residues. CDR3 in amino acids: CASSLAGGSYEQYF. The DNA for the CDR3 is TGTGCCAGCAGTTTAGCGGGAGGGTCCTACGAGCAGTACTTC.

The CDR3 here is CASSLLGQDYGYTF. CDR3 coding DNA: TGTGCCAGCAGTTTATTGGGACAGGACTATGGCTACACCTTC. This sequence joins TRBV28 and TRBJ1-2; 8 nucleotides match TRBD1. This CDR3 region has 14 residues. Unmatched junction bases numbered 1, after V lost 1 base and J lost 3 bases. Germline loops: CDR1 MDHEN, CDR2 SYDVKM.

CDR3 amino acids: CASSPRSAGNTGELFF. CDR3 bases: TGTGCCAGCTCACCGCGTAGTGCCGGGAACACCGGGGAGCTGTTTTTT. V and J are TRBV18 and TRBJ2-2; the D is unclear. The CDR3 spans 16 residues. Germline assignment: CDR1 KGHSH and CDR2 LQKENI. Trimming removed 3 bases from V and 1 base from J, with 12 bases in between. Full variable domain (rest looked up from reference TRBV18 and TRBJ2-2): NAGVMQNPRHLVRRRGQEARLRCSPMKGHSHVYWYRQLPEEGLKFMVYLQKENIIDESGMPKERFSAEFPKEGPSILRIQQVVRGDSAAYFCASSPRSAGNTGELFFGEGSRLTVL.

The V call is TRBV7-8, the J call TRBJ2-5; no definite D call. Trimming pared 0 bases from V and 0 bases from J, leaving 5 bases between. CDR1 and CDR2 (germline): SGHVS, FQNEAQ. There are 14 residues in the CDR3. The CDR3 bases are TGTGCCAGCAGCTTAGCGGGAAACCAAGAGACCCAGTACTTC. Amino acids: CASSLAGNQETQYF.

The chain combines TRBV28 with TRBJ2-3, with TRBD1 as a possible D gene (6 bases). Trimming removed 4 bases at V and 0 bases at J, with 17 bases between. The CDR3 length is 17 residues. CDR1 and CDR2 (germline): MDHEN, SYDVKM. The CDR3 here is CASSSKHTGHSTDTQYF. The CDR3 DNA reads as TGTGCCAGCAGTTCAAAACACACGGGACACAGCACAGATACGCAGTATTTT.

This sequence joins TRBV27 and TRBJ2-2; 13 bases match TRBD2. J gave up 4 bases and V 5 bases, and 7 bases lay outside the gene matches. The V gene's germline CDR1 is MNHEY and CDR2 SMNVEV (reference sequence). The CDR3 loop spans 17 amino acids. The CDR3 is CASSRTSGRLSTGELFF. The CDR3 DNA follows: TGTGCCAGCAGTCGGACTAGCGGGAGATTGAGCACCGGGGAGCTGTTTTTT.

For this clone: The sample contains more than one DNA sequence encoding this CDR3. The chain employs TRBV6-6 and TRBJ1-5; TRBD1 matches 8 bases. Trimming cost V 1 base and J 5 bases; bases outside gene matches: 1. This CDR3 contains 14 residues. The germline V gene has CDR1 MNHNY and CDR2 SVGAGI (reference sequence). DNA for the CDR3: TGTGCCAGCAGTTACTTGACAGGGGATCAGCCCCAGCATTTT. Translated: CASSYLTGDQPQHF.

This sequence joins TRBV30 and TRBJ2-1, with D uncertain. V was cut by 8 bases and J by 0 bases, with 5 bases left in between. The germline CDR1 and CDR2 sequences are GTSNPN and SVGIG (reference sequence). The CDR3 sequence is 11 residues long. In DNA, the CDR3 is TGTGCCAGAAGCTCCTACAATGAGCAGTTCTTC. It specifies CARSSYNEQFF.

This chain links TRBV28 with TRBJ2-7, with TRBD2 as a possible D gene (5 bases). CDR1 and CDR2 from the germline V gene are MDHEN and SYDVKM. The CDR3 is 15 amino acids. Between the trimmed V and J ends, which lost 7 bases and 3 bases, there was a span of 19 bases. The CDR3 bases are TGTGCCAGCACTAAGGGCGGGTCAGGCTTCTACGAGCAGTACTTC. Residues: CASTKGGSGFYEQYF.

This chain uses TRBV5-1 with TRBJ2-3; TRBD1 is a possible D gene (6 bases). With 6 bases removed from V and 4 bases from J, the gap between germline ends came to 12 bases. The germline CDR1 and CDR2 sequences are SGHRS and YFSETQ. The CDR3 contains 13 residues. CDR3 bases: TGCGCCAGCACCCCACAGGGTGCAGATACGCAGTATTTT. Translating gives CASTPQGADTQYF.

The gene calls are TRBV5-1 and TRBJ2-3, with a possible D match to TRBD2 (5 bases). The V gene's germline CDR1 is SGHRS and CDR2 YFSETQ. Trimming removed 2 bases from V and 2 bases from J, with 12 bases in between. This CDR3 comprises 15 residues. CDR3 sequence reads: CASSFSGLYTDTQYF. The CDR3 DNA reads TGCGCCAGCAGCTTTTCCGGACTTTACACAGATACGCAGTATTTT.

The chain is built from TRBV7-8 and TRBJ2-3; perhaps TRBD2 as D (7 bases). The V end was cut by 3 bases, the J end by 6 bases, with 13 bases between. CDR3 length equals 14 residues. Germline-derived CDR1 and CDR2 are SGHVS and FQNEAQ. The CDR3 nucleotides read TGTGCCAGCAGCTTGGGAGGGGGAGCGGATACGCAGTATTTT. Protein sequence: CASSLGGGADTQYF.

This clone has a handful of counts. Given a far larger clone just one base away, this is likely a sequencing read error. V usage is TRBV30 and J usage is TRBJ2-5; TRBD1 is a possible D gene (6 bases). V was pared by 3 bases and J by 0 bases, with 11 bases between. The V gene's germline CDR1 is GTSNPN and CDR2 SVGIG (reference sequence). This CDR3 comprises 14 residues. Here the CDR3 reads CAWSRQVYQETQYF. In DNA, the CDR3 is TGTGCCTGGAGCCGACAGGTCTACCAAGAGACCCAGTACTTC.

This clone turned up a few times. The rearrangement uses TRBV5-6 and TRBJ2-7, with no clear D. The germline V gene has CDR1 SGHDT and CDR2 YYEEEE. V was trimmed by 4 bases and J by 2 bases, leaving 13 bases between them. The CDR3 is 14 residues long. CDR3 region: CASSPRQLPYEQYF. The CDR3 DNA follows: TGTGCCAGCAGCCCCAGACAACTCCCCTACGAGCAGTACTTC. The entire variable domain, with the rest obtained from reference TRBV5-6 and TRBJ2-7, is as follows: DAGVTQSPTHLIKTRGQQVTLRCSPKSGHDTVSWYQQALGQGPQFIFQYYEEEERQRGNFPDRFSGHQFPNYSSELNVNALLLGDSALYLCASSPRQLPYEQYFGPGTRLTVT.

The chain is built from TRBV18 and TRBJ1-3, with 7 bases identical to TRBD1. The germline V gene has CDR1 KGHSH and CDR2 LQKENI. This CDR3 comprises 16 residues. The J segment lost 0 bases and the V segment lost 4 bases, leaving 6 bases of the junction unmatched. The CDR3 reads CASSLGTARSGNTIYF. In nucleotides, the CDR3 is TGTGCCAGCTCACTTGGGACAGCCCGCTCTGGAAACACCATATATTTT. The variable domain in full, completed from reference TRBV18 and TRBJ1-3, reads NAGVMQNPRHLVRRRGQEARLRCSPMKGHSHVYWYRQLPEEGLKFMVYLQKENIIDESGMPKERFSAEFPKEGPSILRIQQVVRGDSAAYFCASSLGTARSGNTIYFGEGSWLTVV.

The chain recombines TRBV7-2 with TRBJ1-2; D is unresolved. The germline CDR1 and CDR2 sequences are SGHTA and FQGNSA. CDR3 length: 13 residues. Trimming removed 2 bases at V and 5 bases at J, with 9 bases between. Here the CDR3 DNA reads TGTGCCAGCAGCTTACAGGAAGTTTATGGCTACACCTTC. Translation gives CASSLQEVYGYTF.